This T cell receptor beta chain derives from a study of regulatory T cells in long-lasting Graves disease. Findings and caveats of the study: Relative to newly diagnosed Graves' patients, persistent ones had lower TCR diversity. The study found persistent patients shared more public clonotypes (approximately 2,700) than new patients (about 990). Newly diagnosed disease favored TRBV20-1 and TRBJ2-1 over persistent disease.

Comments on this clonotype: What it recognizes is unknown.

V gave up 6 bases and J gave up 1 base, with 9 bases separating them. CDR1 and CDR2 (germline): MDHEN, SYDVKM. This CDR3 spans 13 amino acids. Construction of the TCR beta libraries employed iRepertoire HTBI primers in conjunction with Arm-PCR of CDR3 regions. TCRdb analysed the multiplex PCR reads with MiXCR anew, one entry per CDR3 protein. The table includes 550,000 to 700,000 distinct CDR3 sequences, 16% detected once. Sample time point: newly diagnosed GD, antithyroid drugs for less than 3 months. After RNA was extracted from PBMCs, the TCR library was made from it. The sample was also reused in another study, on T cells in Graves' hyperthyroidism and ophthalmopathy. That investigation notes: Ophthalmopathy, which appeared later, was predicted by the model a median about 5.9 months before onset.

Sequencing used peripheral blood mononuclear cells (PBMCs), obtained at new diagnosis, from a patient treated with antithyroid drugs. This clonotype was obtained from a man younger than 35 with Graves disease. V gene TRBV28 combines with J gene TRBJ1-2; the D gene is possibly TRBD1 (6 bases). CDR3: CASRRQDNYGYTF. Here the CDR3 DNA reads TGTGCCAGCAGACGACAGGATAACTATGGCTACACCTTC.